This T cell receptor beta chain was documented in a study of CD8 T cells in ankylosing spondylitis. This clonotype was recorded a few times. Its antigen remains unknown. A single record per CDR3 protein comes from TCRdb applying MiXCR to the 5' RACE reads. The sample yields roughly 100,000 distinct CDR3 sequences, about 8.3% seen once. Study outcomes and limitations: Ankylosing spondylitis blood appeared to be characterized by a TCR beta motif of several highly homologous variants.

Sequencing was done on a sample of blood, either unsorted or a sorted T cell fraction (not recorded which). This clonotype originated in a male donor with ankylosing spondylitis or in good health (not recorded which).

CDR3 loop: CASVLTGVGETQYF. In DNA form, the CDR3 reads TGTGCCAGCGTGCTAACAGGGGTCGGGGAGACCCAGTACTTC. This sequence joins TRBV5-5 and TRBJ2-5, with 7 bases fitting TRBD1. Germline V gives CDR1 SGHKS, CDR2 YYEKEE (reference sequence). After removal of 7 bases from V and 5 bases from J, the junction contained 11 bases not matched to a gene. This CDR3 comprises 14 residues.